This T cell receptor beta chain was captured in a study of blood T cell repertoires in COVID-19. Produced via immunoSEQ multiplex PCR; TCRdb's table is partial and in-frame only. The sample carries 72,000 or so clones, 80% to 90% recorded once. Germline V gene sequence: CDR1 MNHEY, CDR2 SMNVEV (reference sequence). The CDR3 sequence is 16 residues long. Trimming at V came to 6 bases and at J to 6 bases, leaving 14 bases not matched to a gene. The sequence came from a human donor in a cohort sampled during active COVID-19. The sequenced material came from peripheral blood. The genes are TRBV27 and TRBJ2-1; TRBD1 agrees at 7 bases. Here the CDR3 reads CASSPMTGRSSNEQFF. CDR3 sequence (DNA): TGTGCCAGCAGCCCTATGACAGGGAGATCGAGCAATGAGCAGTTCTTC.